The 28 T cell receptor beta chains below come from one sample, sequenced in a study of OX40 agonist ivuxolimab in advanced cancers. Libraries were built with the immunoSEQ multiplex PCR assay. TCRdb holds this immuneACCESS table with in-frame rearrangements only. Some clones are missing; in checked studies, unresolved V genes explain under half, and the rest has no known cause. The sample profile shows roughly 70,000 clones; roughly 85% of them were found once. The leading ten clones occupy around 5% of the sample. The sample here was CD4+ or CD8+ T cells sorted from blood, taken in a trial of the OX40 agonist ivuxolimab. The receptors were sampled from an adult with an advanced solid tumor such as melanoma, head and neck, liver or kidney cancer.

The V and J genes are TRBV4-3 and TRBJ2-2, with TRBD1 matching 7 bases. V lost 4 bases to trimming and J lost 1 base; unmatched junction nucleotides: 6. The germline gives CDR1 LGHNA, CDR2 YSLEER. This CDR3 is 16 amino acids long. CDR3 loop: CASSREGAENTGELFF. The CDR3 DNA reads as TGCGCCAGCAGCCGCGAGGGGGCAGAGAACACCGGGGAGCTGTTTTTT.

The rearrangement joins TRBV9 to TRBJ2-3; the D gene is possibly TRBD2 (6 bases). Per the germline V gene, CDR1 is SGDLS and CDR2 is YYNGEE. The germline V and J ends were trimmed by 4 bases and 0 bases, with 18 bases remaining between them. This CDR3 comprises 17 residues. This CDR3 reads CASSSPRGGSSTDTQYF. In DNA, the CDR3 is TGTGCCAGCAGCTCACCGAGGGGAGGATCTAGCACAGATACGCAGTATTTT.

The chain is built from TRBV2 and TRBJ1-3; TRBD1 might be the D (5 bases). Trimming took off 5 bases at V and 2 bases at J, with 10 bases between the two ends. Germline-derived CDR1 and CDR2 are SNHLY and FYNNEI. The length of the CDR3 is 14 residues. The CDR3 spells CASSLGVAGNTIYF. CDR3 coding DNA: TGTGCCAGCAGTTTAGGGGTGGCTGGAAACACCATATATTTT.

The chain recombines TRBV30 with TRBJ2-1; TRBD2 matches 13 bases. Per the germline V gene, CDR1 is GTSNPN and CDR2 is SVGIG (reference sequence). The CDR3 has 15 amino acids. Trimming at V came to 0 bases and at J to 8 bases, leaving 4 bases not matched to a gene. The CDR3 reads CAWSVGTSGIDEQFF. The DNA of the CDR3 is TGTGCCTGGAGTGTGGGGACTAGCGGGATTGATGAGCAGTTCTTC.

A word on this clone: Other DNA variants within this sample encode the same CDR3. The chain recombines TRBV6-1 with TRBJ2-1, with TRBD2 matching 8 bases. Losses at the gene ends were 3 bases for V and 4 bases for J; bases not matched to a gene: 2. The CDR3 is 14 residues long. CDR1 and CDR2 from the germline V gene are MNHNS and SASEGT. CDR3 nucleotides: TGTGCCAGCAGTGAGGTAGCGGGGTACAATGAGCAGTTCTTC. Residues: CASSEVAGYNEQFF.

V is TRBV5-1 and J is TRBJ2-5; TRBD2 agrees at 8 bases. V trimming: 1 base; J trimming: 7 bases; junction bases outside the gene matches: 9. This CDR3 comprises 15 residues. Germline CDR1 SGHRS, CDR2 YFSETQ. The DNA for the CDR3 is TGCGCCAGCAGCTTGAAGGTAGCGGGGTCGGGGACCCAGTACTTC. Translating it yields CASSLKVAGSGTQYF.

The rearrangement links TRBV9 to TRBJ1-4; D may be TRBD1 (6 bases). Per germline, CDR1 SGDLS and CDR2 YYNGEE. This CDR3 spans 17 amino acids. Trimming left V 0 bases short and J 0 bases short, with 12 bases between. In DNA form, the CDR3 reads TGTGCCAGCAGCGTAGAGGGGGGAACCGCAACTAATGAAAAACTGTTTTTT. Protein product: CASSVEGGTATNEKLFF.

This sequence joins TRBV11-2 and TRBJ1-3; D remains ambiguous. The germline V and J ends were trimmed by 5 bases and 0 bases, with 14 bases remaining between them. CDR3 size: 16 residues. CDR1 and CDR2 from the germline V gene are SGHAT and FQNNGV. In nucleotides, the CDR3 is TGTGCCAGCAGCGGGCTCACGCGCCGCTCTGGAAACACCATATATTTT. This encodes CASSGLTRRSGNTIYF.

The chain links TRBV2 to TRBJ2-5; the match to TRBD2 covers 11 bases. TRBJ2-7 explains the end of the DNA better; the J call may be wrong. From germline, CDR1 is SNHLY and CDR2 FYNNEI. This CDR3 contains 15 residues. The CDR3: CASSSVLAGEYEQYF. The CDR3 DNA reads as TGTGCCAGCAGTTCCGTACTAGCGGGAGAGTACGAGCAGTACTTC.

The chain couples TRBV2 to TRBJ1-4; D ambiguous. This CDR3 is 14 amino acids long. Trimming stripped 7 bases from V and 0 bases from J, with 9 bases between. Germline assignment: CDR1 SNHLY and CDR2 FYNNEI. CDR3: CASKGRATNEKLFF. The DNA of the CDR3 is TGTGCCAGCAAAGGACGGGCAACTAATGAAAAACTGTTTTTT.

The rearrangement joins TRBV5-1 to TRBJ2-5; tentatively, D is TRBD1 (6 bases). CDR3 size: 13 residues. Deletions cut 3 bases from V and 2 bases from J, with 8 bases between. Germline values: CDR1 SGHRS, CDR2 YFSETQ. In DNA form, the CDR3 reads TGCGCCAGCAGCTCGACAGGTCAAGAGACCCAGTACTTC. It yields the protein CASSSTGQETQYF.

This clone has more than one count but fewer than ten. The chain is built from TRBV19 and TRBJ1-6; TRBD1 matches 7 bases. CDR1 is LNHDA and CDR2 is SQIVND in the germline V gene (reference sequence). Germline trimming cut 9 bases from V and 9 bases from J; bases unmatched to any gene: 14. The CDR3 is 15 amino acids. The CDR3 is CASTPREGARSPLHF. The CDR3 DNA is TGTGCCAGCACCCCGCGGGAGGGGGCGCGTTCACCCCTCCACTTT.

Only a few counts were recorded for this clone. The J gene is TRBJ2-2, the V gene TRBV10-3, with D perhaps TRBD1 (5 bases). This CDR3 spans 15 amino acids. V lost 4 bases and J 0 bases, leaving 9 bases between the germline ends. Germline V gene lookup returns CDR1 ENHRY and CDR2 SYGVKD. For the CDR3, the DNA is TGTGCCATCAGTGCTACAGGTCCGAACACCGGGGAGCTGTTTTTT. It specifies CAISATGPNTGELFF.

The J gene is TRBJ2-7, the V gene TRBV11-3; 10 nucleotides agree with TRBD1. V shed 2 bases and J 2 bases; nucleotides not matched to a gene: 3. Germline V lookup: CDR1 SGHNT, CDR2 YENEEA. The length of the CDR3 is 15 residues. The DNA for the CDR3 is TGTGCCAGCAGCTTACAGACAGGGGGCGCCTACGAGCAGTACTTC. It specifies CASSLQTGGAYEQYF.

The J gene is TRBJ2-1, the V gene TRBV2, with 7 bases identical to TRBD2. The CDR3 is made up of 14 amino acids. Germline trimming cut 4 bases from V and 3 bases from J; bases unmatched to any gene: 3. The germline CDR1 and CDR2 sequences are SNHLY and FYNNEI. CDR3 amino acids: CASSASGNYNEQFF. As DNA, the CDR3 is TGTGCCAGCAGTGCTAGCGGAAACTACAATGAGCAGTTCTTC.

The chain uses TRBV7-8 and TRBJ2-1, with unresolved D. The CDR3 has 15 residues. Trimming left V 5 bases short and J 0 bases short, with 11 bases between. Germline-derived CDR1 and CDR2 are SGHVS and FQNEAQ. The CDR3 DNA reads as TGTGCCAGCAGCGACGGGCGGAGCTCCTACAATGAGCAGTTCTTC. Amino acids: CASSDGRSSYNEQFF.

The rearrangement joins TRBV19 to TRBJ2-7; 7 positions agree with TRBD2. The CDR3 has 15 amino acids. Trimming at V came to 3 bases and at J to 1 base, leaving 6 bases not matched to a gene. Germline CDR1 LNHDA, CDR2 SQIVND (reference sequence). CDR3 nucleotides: TGTGCCAGTAGTATTCCGGGACTACAATCCTACGAGCAGTACTTC. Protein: CASSIPGLQSYEQYF.

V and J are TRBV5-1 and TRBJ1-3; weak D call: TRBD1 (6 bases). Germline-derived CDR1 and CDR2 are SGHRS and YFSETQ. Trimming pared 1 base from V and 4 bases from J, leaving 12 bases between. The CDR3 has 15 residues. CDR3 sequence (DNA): TGCGCCAGCAGCTTGTACAGGGACCCCGGAAACACCATATATTTT. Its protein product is CASSLYRDPGNTIYF.

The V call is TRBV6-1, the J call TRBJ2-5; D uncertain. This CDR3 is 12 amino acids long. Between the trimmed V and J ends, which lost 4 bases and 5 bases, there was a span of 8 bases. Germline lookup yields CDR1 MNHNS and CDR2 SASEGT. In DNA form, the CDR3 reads TGTGCCAGCAGTGTCCTGATGGAGACCCAGTACTTC. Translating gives CASSVLMETQYF.

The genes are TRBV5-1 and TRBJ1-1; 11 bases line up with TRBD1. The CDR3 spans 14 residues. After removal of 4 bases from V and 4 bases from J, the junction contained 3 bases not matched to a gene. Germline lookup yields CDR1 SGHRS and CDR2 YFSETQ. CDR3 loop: CASSTGQGATEAFF. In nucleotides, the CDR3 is TGCGCCAGCAGCACCGGACAGGGGGCCACTGAAGCTTTCTTT.

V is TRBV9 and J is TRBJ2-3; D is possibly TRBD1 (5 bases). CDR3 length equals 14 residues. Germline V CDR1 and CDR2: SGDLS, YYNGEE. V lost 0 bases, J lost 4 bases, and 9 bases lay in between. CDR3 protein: CASSVAGFADTQYF. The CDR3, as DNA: TGTGCCAGCAGCGTAGCAGGGTTTGCAGATACGCAGTATTTT.

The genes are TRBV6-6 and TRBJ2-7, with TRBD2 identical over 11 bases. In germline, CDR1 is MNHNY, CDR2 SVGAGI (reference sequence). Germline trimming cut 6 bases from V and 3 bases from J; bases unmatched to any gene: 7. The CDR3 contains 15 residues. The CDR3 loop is CASRMGLADIYEQYF. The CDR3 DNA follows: TGTGCCAGCAGAATGGGACTAGCGGATATCTACGAGCAGTACTTC.

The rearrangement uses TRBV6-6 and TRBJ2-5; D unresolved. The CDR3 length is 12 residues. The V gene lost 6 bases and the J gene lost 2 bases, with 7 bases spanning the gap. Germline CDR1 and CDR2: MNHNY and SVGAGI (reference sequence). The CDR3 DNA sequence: TGTGCCAGCAGCCGCGGACAAGAGACCCAGTACTTC. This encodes CASSRGQETQYF.

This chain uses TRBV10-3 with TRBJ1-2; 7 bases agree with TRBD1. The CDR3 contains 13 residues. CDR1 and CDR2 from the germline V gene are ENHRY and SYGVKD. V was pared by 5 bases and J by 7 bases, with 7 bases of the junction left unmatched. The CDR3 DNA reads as TGTGCCATCAGTTCCACAGGGGTTGCTGGCTACACCTTC. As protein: CAISSTGVAGYTF.

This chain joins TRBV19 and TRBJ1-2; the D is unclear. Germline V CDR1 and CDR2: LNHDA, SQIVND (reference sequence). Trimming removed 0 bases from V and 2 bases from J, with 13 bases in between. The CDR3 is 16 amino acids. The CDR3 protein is CASSIDTRAGNYGYTF. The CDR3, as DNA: TGTGCCAGTAGTATAGATACCCGAGCCGGGAACTATGGCTACACCTTC.

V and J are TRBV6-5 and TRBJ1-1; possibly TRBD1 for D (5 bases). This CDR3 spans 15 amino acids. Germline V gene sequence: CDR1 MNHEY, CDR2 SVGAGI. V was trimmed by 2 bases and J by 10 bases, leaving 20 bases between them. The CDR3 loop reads CASSYDRQPPRTAFF. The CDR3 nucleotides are TGTGCCAGCAGTTACGACAGACAACCACCTAGGACAGCTTTCTTT.

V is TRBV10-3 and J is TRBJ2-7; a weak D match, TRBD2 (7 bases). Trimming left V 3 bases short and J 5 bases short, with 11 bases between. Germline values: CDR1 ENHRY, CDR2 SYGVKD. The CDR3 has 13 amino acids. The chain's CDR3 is CAISDGGPNEQYF. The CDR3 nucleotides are TGTGCCATCAGTGACGGGGGGCCCAACGAGCAGTACTTC.

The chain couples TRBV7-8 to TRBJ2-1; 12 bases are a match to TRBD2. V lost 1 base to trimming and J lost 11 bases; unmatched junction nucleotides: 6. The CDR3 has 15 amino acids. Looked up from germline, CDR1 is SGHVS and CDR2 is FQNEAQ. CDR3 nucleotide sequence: TGTGCCAGCAGCTTAGTAGAGCTAGCGGGAGGGAAGCAGTTCTTC. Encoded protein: CASSLVELAGGKQFF.